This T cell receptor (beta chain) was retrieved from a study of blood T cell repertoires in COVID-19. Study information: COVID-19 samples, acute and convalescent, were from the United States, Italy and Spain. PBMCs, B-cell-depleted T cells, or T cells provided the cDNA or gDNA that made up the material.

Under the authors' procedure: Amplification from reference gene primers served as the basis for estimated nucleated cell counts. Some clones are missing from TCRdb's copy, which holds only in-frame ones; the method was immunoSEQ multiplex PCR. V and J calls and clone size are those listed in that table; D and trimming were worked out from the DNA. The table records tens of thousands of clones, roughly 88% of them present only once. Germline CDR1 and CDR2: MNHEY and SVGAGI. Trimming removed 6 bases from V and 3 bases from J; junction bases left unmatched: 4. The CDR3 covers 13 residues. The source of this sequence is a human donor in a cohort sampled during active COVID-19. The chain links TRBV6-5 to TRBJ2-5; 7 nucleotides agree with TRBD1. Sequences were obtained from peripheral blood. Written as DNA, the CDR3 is TGTGCCAGCAGCGATACAGGGGAAGAGACCCAGTACTTC. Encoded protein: CASSDTGEETQYF.